Following are 20 T cell receptor beta chains from one sample sequenced in a study of blood T cell repertoires in COVID-19. Libraries were prepared by immunoSEQ multiplex PCR; TCRdb keeps only in-frame clonotypes and omits some of them. The sample holds around 100,000 clones, roughly 92% seen once. Sequenced: peripheral blood. The receptors were gathered from a woman in her fifties or sixties with COVID-19, enrolled during active disease.

The chain joins TRBV4-2 to TRBJ1-1; TRBD1 matches at 8 bases. The CDR3 runs 14 residues. Germline CDR1 LGHNA, CDR2 YNFKEQ. J lost 4 bases, V lost 6 bases, and 7 bases had no gene match. As DNA, the CDR3 is TGTGCCAGCAGAAAAAGACAGGGGACCACTGAAGCTTTCTTT. This translates into CASRKRQGTTEAFF.

On this clone: The junction differs from germline at one of its ends, possibly a read error. The chain has TRBV12-5 and TRBJ2-7; 9 positions match TRBD2. The CDR3 extends over 15 amino acids. The V gene's germline CDR1 is LGHNT and CDR2 FRNRAP. As DNA, the CDR3 is TGTGCTAGGGGTTTGGTGGGCGGGGGGGCTGGTGAGCAGTACTTC. As protein: CARGLVGGGAGEQYF.

The V call is TRBV5-1, the J call TRBJ1-1; a possible D gene is TRBD1 (5 bases). Germline V lookup: CDR1 SGHRS, CDR2 YFSETQ. V lost 1 base to trimming and J lost 4 bases, with 17 bases between them. This CDR3 has 16 amino acids. The DNA of the CDR3 is TGCGCCAGCAGCTTGACGCCAGGGCAAAAGGGCACTGAAGCTTTCTTT. This sequence encodes CASSLTPGQKGTEAFF.

The genes are TRBV19 and TRBJ1-2; D call uncertain. Trimming took 4 bases from V and 0 from J, leaving 9 bases between them. The germline CDR1 and CDR2 sequences are LNHDA and SQIVND (reference sequence). The CDR3 is 14 amino acids. The CDR3 DNA sequence: TGTGCCAGTAGTACACAGATACCTAACTATGGCTACACCTTC. Protein: CASSTQIPNYGYTF.

The chain combines TRBV10-3 with TRBJ2-3, with 14 bases lining up with TRBD2. Trimming at V came to 4 bases and at J to 4 bases, leaving 7 bases not matched to a gene. From germline, CDR1 is ENHRY and CDR2 SYGVKD. CDR3 size: 17 residues. CDR3 loop: CAISGGTSGGAADTQYF. In DNA, the CDR3 is TGTGCCATCAGTGGAGGGACTAGCGGGGGAGCAGCAGATACGCAGTATTTT.

The V call is TRBV27, the J call TRBJ1-1, with D uncertain. CDR3 size: 10 residues. The germline V gene has CDR1 MNHEY and CDR2 SMNVEV (reference sequence). With 8 bases removed from V and 10 bases from J, the gap between germline ends came to 11 bases. CDR3 DNA sequence: TGTGCCAGCGGCCCAAGTCCAGCTTTCTTT. This codes for CASGPSPAFF.

This clone showed up just a few times. The chain employs TRBV4-3 and TRBJ1-2; D is undetermined. The CDR3 extends over 14 amino acids. Germline V gene data show CDR1 as LGHNA and CDR2 as YSLEER. Trimming shortened V by 4 bases and J by 5 bases, and 14 bases separated the two germline ends. The CDR3 DNA is TGCGCCAGCAGCCGAACGGTCCAGGTTTATGGCTACACCTTC. Translated: CASSRTVQVYGYTF.

The V call is TRBV6-2 or TRBV6-3, the J call TRBJ2-7; D is perhaps TRBD1 (6 bases). The CDR3 runs to 15 residues. Germline CDR1 is MNHEY and CDR2 is SVGEGT. The V and J ends lost 5 bases and 6 bases respectively, with 20 bases between them. The CDR3 protein is CASSPGTLTGSEQYV. CDR3 nucleotide sequence: TGTGCCAGCAGTCCCGGAACTCTCACAGGGTCCGAGCAGTACGTC.

The genes are TRBV10-3 and TRBJ2-7; perhaps TRBD1 as D (6 bases). This CDR3 is built from 16 residues. Germline V gene sequence: CDR1 ENHRY, CDR2 SYGVKD. The germline V and J ends were trimmed by 1 base and 0 bases, with 13 bases remaining between them. The CDR3 is CAISEFSRGFSYEQYF. Here the CDR3 DNA reads TGTGCCATCAGTGAGTTTAGCAGGGGCTTCTCCTACGAGCAGTACTTC.

The J gene is TRBJ2-1, the V gene TRBV18; 8 bases agree with TRBD2. Trimming at V came to 0 bases and at J to 0 bases, leaving 4 bases not matched to a gene. This CDR3 is 17 amino acids long. The germline V gene encodes CDR1 KGHSH and CDR2 LQKENI. CDR3 nucleotide sequence: TGTGCCAGCTCACCACCGGGAAGCGGGGGCTCCTACAATGAGCAGTTCTTC. This codes for CASSPPGSGGSYNEQFF.

This chain joins TRBV11-2 and TRBJ2-3; tentatively, D is TRBD2 (6 bases). Trimming left V 2 bases short and J 0 bases short, with 9 bases between. The CDR3 length is 15 residues. Germline V gene lookup returns CDR1 SGHAT and CDR2 FQNNGV. CDR3 sequence: CASSLRGSSTDTQYF. For the CDR3, the DNA is TGTGCCAGCAGCTTACGGGGGTCTAGCACAGATACGCAGTATTTT. The complete variable domain, with remaining parts taken from reference TRBV11-2 and TRBJ2-3, reads EAGVAQSPRYKIIEKRQSVAFWCNPISGHATLYWYQQILGQGPKLLIQFQNNGVVDDSQLPKDRFSAERLKGVDSTLKIQPAKLEDSAVYLCASSLRGSSTDTQYFGPGTRLTVL.

Of note for this clone: A junction boundary mismatches the germline segment, possibly from a read error. The chain is built from TRBV7-2 and TRBJ2-1; 9 nucleotides line up with TRBD2. CDR3 length: 16 amino acids. Germline loops: CDR1 SGHTA, CDR2 FQGNSA. The CDR3 bases are TGTGCCAGCAGCCTAGCCGGGACTAGCTGGGGCAATGAGCAGTTCTTC. It specifies CASSLAGTSWGNEQFF.

This chain uses TRBV11-3 with TRBJ2-3; D remains unclear. Germline CDR1 and CDR2: SGHNT and YENEEA. Deletions cut 5 bases from V and 5 bases from J, with 8 bases between. CDR3 length: 12 residues. The CDR3 here is CASSPTGDTQYF. Written as DNA, the CDR3 is TGTGCCAGCAGCCCGACGGGAGATACGCAGTATTTT.

This clone was seen only once. V usage is TRBV7-3 and J usage is TRBJ2-3; a possible D gene is TRBD1 (6 bases). The germline CDR1 and CDR2 sequences are SGHTA and FQGTGA. The V gene lost 1 base and the J gene lost 4 bases, with 12 bases spanning the gap. The CDR3 covers 15 residues. CDR3 sequence (DNA): TGTGCCAGCAGCTTAAGAGGGCAGGGGCCAGATACGCAGTATTTT. Translating gives CASSLRGQGPDTQYF.

Only one count was recorded for this clone. The chain is built from TRBV5-6 and TRBJ1-2; 8 bases match TRBD1. The CDR3 extends over 15 amino acids. The V gene's germline CDR1 is SGHDT and CDR2 YYEEEE. V shed 3 bases, J shed 0 bases, and the junction held 4 bases outside the gene matches. Here the CDR3 DNA reads TGTGCCAGCAGCTCTACAGGGGGAGCTAACTATGGCTACACCTTC. The encoded protein is CASSSTGGANYGYTF.

The V and J genes are TRBV10-2 and TRBJ2-5; D perhaps matches TRBD2 (6 bases). This CDR3 comprises 16 residues. With 4 bases removed from V and 4 bases from J, the gap between germline ends came to 19 bases. CDR1 and CDR2 (germline): WSHSY, SAAADI. The chain's CDR3 is CASSGGLRTHLETQYF. As DNA, the CDR3 is TGCGCCAGCAGTGGGGGACTTCGGACCCACCTAGAGACCCAGTACTTC.

CDR3 nucleotides: TGTGCCAGCAGCTTAGATCGGGTCAGATACACCTTC. It specifies CASSLDRVRYTF. This chain connects TRBV7-8 to TRBJ1-2; no reliable D call. The CDR3 contains 12 residues. V was trimmed by 1 base and J by 11 bases, leaving 11 bases between them. Germline CDR1 and CDR2: SGHVS and FQNEAQ.

The rearrangement uses TRBV6-5 and TRBJ1-2; D remains unclear. Germline V gene lookup returns CDR1 MNHEY and CDR2 SVGAGI. The CDR3 spans 13 residues. Trimming pared 5 bases from V and 8 bases from J, leaving 15 bases between. The CDR3 loop reads CASSPGETPGYTF. As DNA, the CDR3 is TGTGCCAGCAGTCCCGGGGAGACTCCGGGCTACACCTTC.

This rearrangement joins TRBV11-3 to TRBJ2-7; the match to TRBD1 covers 7 bases. Trimming cost V 5 bases and J 3 bases; bases outside gene matches: 13. The length of the CDR3 is 16 residues. Germline V lookup: CDR1 SGHNT, CDR2 YENEEA. The CDR3 bases are TGTGCCAGCAGCCGGTCTTCACCGGGACAGAGCTACGAGCAGTACTTC. It yields the protein CASSRSSPGQSYEQYF.

V and J are TRBV2 and TRBJ1-6; perhaps TRBD1 as D (5 bases). The CDR3 is made up of 14 amino acids. Germline lookup yields CDR1 SNHLY and CDR2 FYNNEI. With 7 bases removed from V and 10 bases from J, the gap between germline ends came to 17 bases. CDR3 protein: CASINGGFGSPLHF. The CDR3 region has the DNA TGTGCCAGCATCAACGGGGGGTTTGGCTCACCCCTCCACTTT.